What follows are 18 T cell receptor beta chains derived from one specimen sequenced in a study of blood T cell repertoires in COVID-19 (dated by TCRdb to about 2020). Libraries were prepared through the immunoSEQ multiplex PCR assay. TCRdb re-hosts the immuneACCESS table, in-frame sequences only. Its copies lack some clones; in the studies checked, an unresolved V gene accounts for under half of them, and the cause for the rest is not known. This sample comprises 400,000 to 550,000 clones, about 89% of them detected only once. Roughly 4% of the sample lies in the top ten. Material for sequencing was peripheral blood. The receptors derive from a woman aged 25 to 39 with acute or convalescent COVID-19.

This clone was counted once. The V call is TRBV5-1, the J call TRBJ1-1; D might be TRBD1 (6 bases). In germline, CDR1 is SGHRS, CDR2 YFSETQ. The CDR3 consists of 15 residues. The V and J ends lost 4 bases and 10 bases respectively, with 23 bases between them. CDR3 sequence reads: CASSPRTDYLFGAFF. The DNA of the CDR3 is TGCGCCAGCAGCCCGCGGACAGATTACCTTTTTGGAGCTTTCTTT.

This chain links TRBV7-2 with TRBJ2-3; 12 nucleotides line up with TRBD2. The CDR3 covers 20 residues. Germline V CDR1 and CDR2: SGHTA, FQGNSA. V trimming: 0 bases; J trimming: 0 bases; junction bases outside the gene matches: 10. CDR3 in amino acids: CASSLATSGGAGGSTDTQYF. The CDR3 region has the DNA TGTGCCAGCAGCTTAGCGACTAGCGGGGGCGCAGGGGGGAGCACAGATACGCAGTATTTT.

The sample holds one count of this clone. The chain combines TRBV11-2 with TRBJ2-3, with 8 bases identical to TRBD2. The V segment lost 4 bases and the J segment 5 bases; nucleotides outside the gene matches: 5. The CDR3 consists of 14 residues. The germline V gene has CDR1 SGHAT and CDR2 FQNNGV. CDR3 sequence reads: CASSSGSGVDTQYF. CDR3 in DNA: TGTGCCAGCAGCTCAGGTAGCGGGGTAGATACGCAGTATTTT.

V usage is TRBV10-2 and J usage is TRBJ2-3; 8 nucleotides agree with TRBD2. Losses at the gene ends were 6 bases for V and 0 bases for J; bases not matched to a gene: 5. From germline, CDR1 is WSHSY and CDR2 SAAADI. The CDR3 length is 15 residues. The DNA for the CDR3 is TGCGCCAGCAGCGTAGCGGGGACAAGCACAGATACGCAGTATTTT. Its protein is CASSVAGTSTDTQYF.

This chain joins TRBV3-1 (or the pseudogene TRBV3-2) and TRBJ2-3; D is unresolved. Germline CDR1 LGHDT, CDR2 YNNKEL (reference sequence). V gave up 6 bases and J gave up 6 bases, with 7 bases separating them. This CDR3 region has 11 residues. The CDR3 DNA is TGTGCCAGCAGTCTAGGTGATACGCAGTATTTT. Translating gives CASSLGDTQYF.

The gene calls are TRBV7-2 and TRBJ1-4; 8 bases map to TRBD1. Trimming removed 4 bases from V and 8 bases from J; junction bases left unmatched: 6. The CDR3 runs 14 residues. Per the germline V gene, CDR1 is SGHTA and CDR2 is FQGNSA. The CDR3 region is CASSSGQAGEKLFF. DNA for the CDR3: TGTGCCAGCAGCTCGGGACAGGCTGGGGAAAAACTGTTTTTT.

This clone was found a few times. V gene TRBV3-1 (or the pseudogene TRBV3-2) combines with J gene TRBJ1-3, with unresolved D. The CDR3 loop spans 15 amino acids. The ends were cut back, 2 bases at V and 1 base at J, with 9 bases in the middle. Germline values: CDR1 LGHDT, CDR2 YNNKEL (reference sequence). CDR3 sequence (DNA): TGTGCCAGCAGCCAATTAGGGAGTTCTGGAAACACCATATATTTT. Its protein is CASSQLGSSGNTIYF.

This chain connects TRBV29-1 to TRBJ2-3; 9 bases are shared with TRBD2. Looked up from germline, CDR1 is SQVTM and CDR2 is ANQGSEA. Germline trimming cut 4 bases from V and 3 bases from J; bases unmatched to any gene: 8. The CDR3 runs 15 residues. This CDR3 is CSVGRTRGGTDTQYF. The CDR3 nucleotides are TGCAGCGTTGGGAGGACGCGGGGGGGGACAGATACGCAGTATTTT.

This chain connects TRBV7-2 to TRBJ2-3; TRBD1 might be the D (5 bases). The length of the CDR3 is 13 residues. The V end was cut by 5 bases, the J end by 3 bases, with 9 bases between. Germline V lookup: CDR1 SGHTA, CDR2 FQGNSA. CDR3 coding DNA: TGTGCCAGCAGCCCACGACAGACAGATACGCAGTATTTT. It is translated as CASSPRQTDTQYF.

CDR3 coding DNA: TGTGCCAGCGAGGGGACAGGGAACCACTACTACGAGCAGTACTTC. It codes for CASEGTGNHYYEQYF. The chain combines TRBV2 with TRBJ2-7; TRBD1 aligns across 9 bases. J lost 3 bases, V lost 8 bases, and 11 bases had no gene match. In germline, CDR1 is SNHLY, CDR2 FYNNEI. The CDR3 runs 15 residues.

This rearrangement joins TRBV21-1 to TRBJ2-2; TRBD2, the table's D call, lacks a check against the DNA. TRBV21-1 is assigned pseudogene status. The CDR3 is 16 amino acids. DNA of the CDR3: TGTGCCAGCGCCCCGAGAGCGGGGCTCCAGACCGGGGAGCTGTTTTTT. It translates to CASAPRAGLQTGELFF.

This clone was counted once. The chain is built from TRBV7-3 and TRBJ2-3; 13 bases agree with TRBD2. J gave up 5 bases and V 5 bases, and 16 bases lay outside the gene matches. Germline values: CDR1 SGHTA, CDR2 FQGTGA. The CDR3 runs to 19 residues. CDR3 DNA sequence: TGTGCCAGCAGCAAAGGGACAACTAGCGGGGGGGCTAAGGTAGATACGCAGTATTTT. It translates to CASSKGTTSGGAKVDTQYF.

The chain couples TRBV19 to TRBJ1-2; 7 nucleotides match TRBD1. The CDR3 consists of 15 residues. Germline V CDR1 and CDR2: LNHDA, SQIVND (reference sequence). V trimming: 3 bases; J trimming: 2 bases; junction bases outside the gene matches: 6. CDR3 sequence reads: CASSMFRTGNYGYTF. As DNA, the CDR3 is TGTGCCAGTAGTATGTTCCGGACAGGCAACTATGGCTACACCTTC.

The CDR3 region has the DNA TGTGCCAGCAGTGAAGGAGCGACCTACAATGAGCAGTTCTTC. Protein: CASSEGATYNEQFF. This sequence joins TRBV2 and TRBJ2-1, with no clear D. The CDR3 sequence is 14 residues long. V dropped 1 base and J dropped 2 bases, with 6 bases sitting between them. Germline CDR1 is SNHLY and CDR2 is FYNNEI.

V is TRBV5-4 and J is TRBJ2-5; TRBD2 aligns across 11 bases. The CDR3 runs 14 residues. J gave up 3 bases and V 2 bases, and 0 bases lay outside the gene matches. Germline CDR1 reads SGHNT; CDR2 reads YYREEE (reference sequence). Here the CDR3 DNA reads TGTGCCAGCAGCTTACTAGCGGGGGAAGAGACCCAGTACTTC. Residues: CASSLLAGEETQYF.

The rearrangement uses TRBV3-1 (or the pseudogene TRBV3-2) and TRBJ1-2; 7 bases agree with TRBD1. V was clipped by 1 base and J by 5 bases; unmatched bases: 10. In germline, CDR1 is LGHDT, CDR2 YNNKEL (reference sequence). The CDR3 loop spans 16 amino acids. CDR3 DNA sequence: TGTGCCAGCAGCCAAGTCGGTACAGGGGTATATTATGGCTACACCTTC. It translates to CASSQVGTGVYYGYTF.

The chain recombines TRBV20-1 with TRBJ2-2, with D perhaps matching TRBD1 (5 bases). The CDR3 has 13 residues. Trimming shortened V by 3 bases and J by 7 bases, and 12 bases separated the two germline ends. Germline loops: CDR1 DFQATT, CDR2 SNEGSKA (reference sequence). The CDR3 sequence: CSASDPDSGELFF. The DNA for the CDR3 is TGCAGTGCTAGTGATCCCGACAGCGGGGAGCTGTTTTTT.

This clone has more than one count but fewer than ten. CDR3 region: CASSLLNQGSTGELFF. The DNA for the CDR3 is TGTGCCAGCAGCTTATTAAATCAGGGTTCCACCGGGGAGCTGTTTTTT. The rearrangement joins TRBV7-3 to TRBJ2-2; D may be TRBD1 (5 bases). The CDR3 spans 16 residues. Looked up from germline, CDR1 is SGHTA and CDR2 is FQGTGA. Between the trimmed V and J ends, which lost 2 bases and 4 bases, there was a span of 14 bases.